This T cell receptor (beta chain) was sequenced for a study of cytomegalovirus exposure and HLA in healthy donors. V was clipped by 2 bases and J by 5 bases, with 18 bases between them. From germline, CDR1 is MNHNS and CDR2 SASEGT. The length of the CDR3 is 16 residues. This clone was detected only once. The PCR ran on 60 Vbeta and 13 Jbeta primers. This table comes from immunoSEQ multiplex PCR, and its TCRdb copy is limited to in-frame clones, with some not included. In the table there are roughly 180,000 clones, about four fifths of which are singletons. The V and J genes are TRBV6-1 and TRBJ2-5; D remains unclear. What was sequenced was PBMCs. The TCR comes from a young man in good health and CMV-seronegative. This CDR3 reads CASSETLTAGVETQYF. In nucleotides, the CDR3 is TGTGCCAGCAGTGAAACGTTGACCGCAGGCGTGGAGACCCAGTACTTC.